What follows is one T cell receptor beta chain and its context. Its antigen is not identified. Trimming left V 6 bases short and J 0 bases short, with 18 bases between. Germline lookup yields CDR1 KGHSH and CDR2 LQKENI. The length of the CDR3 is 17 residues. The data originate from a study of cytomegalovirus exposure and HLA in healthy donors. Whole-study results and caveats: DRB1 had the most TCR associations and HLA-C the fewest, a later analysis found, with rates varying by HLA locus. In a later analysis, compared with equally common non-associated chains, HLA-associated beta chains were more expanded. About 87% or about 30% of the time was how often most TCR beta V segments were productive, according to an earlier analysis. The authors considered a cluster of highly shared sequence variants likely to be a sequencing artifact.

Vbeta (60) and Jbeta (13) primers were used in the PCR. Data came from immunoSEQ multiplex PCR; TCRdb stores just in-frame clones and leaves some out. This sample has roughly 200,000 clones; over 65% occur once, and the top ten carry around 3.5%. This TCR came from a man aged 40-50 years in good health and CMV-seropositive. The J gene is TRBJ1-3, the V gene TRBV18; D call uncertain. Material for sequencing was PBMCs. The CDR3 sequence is CASSPERAAHSGNTIYF. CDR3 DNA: TGTGCCAGCTCGCCGGAGCGGGCGGCGCACTCTGGAAACACCATATATTTT.